This T cell receptor (beta chain) is drawn from a study of blood T cells in healthy people across ages (dated by TCRdb to 2015 to 2017). Background on the whole study: In model experiments, template switching captured roughly one uniquely barcoded TCR beta cDNA molecule for every two T cells. Using deep sequencing normalized with unique cDNA molecular identifiers, the study measured how TCR beta repertoire diversity changes with age. Donors were grouped into four age groups: young (average 16 years), middle-aged (39), aged (over 55) and long-lived (approximately 75). To avoid experimental bias, donors of different ages were randomly spread across the sequencing lanes. The study analyzed two additional independent replicas of 1 million unique cDNA reads from the same blood draw for two donors, one aged 18 to 30 and one aged 80 or older.

Library construction relied on 5' RACE. Sequencing instrument: Illumina HiSeq 2500. A second roughly 6 to 12 cycle PCR used a sample-barcoded 5' primer and a J-beta primer mix. A template-switch 5' adaptor carrying 12 random nucleotides introduced a unique molecular identifier onto each TCR beta cDNA molecule. Each sample yielded at least 2.5 million CDR3-containing paired-end reads. All of the RNA was converted into first-strand cDNA using the Mint cDNA synthesis kit, with a TRBC-specific oligonucleotide serving as the primer. Following uracil-DNA glycosylase treatment, a first 18-cycle PCR with universal primers M1SS and BC2_uni_R was performed on all cDNA. Concerning the study's data processing: For normalization, 1 million high-quality reads were randomly selected from each sample, with every read carrying a distinct molecular identifier. Reads with shared molecular identifiers were discarded instead of being binned into consensus sequences. CDR3 identification, clonotype clustering and error correction used MiTCR with a Q25 quality threshold and the strictest error-elimination algorithm. Lower-bound total TCR beta diversity was estimated with a nonparametric unseen species model using Euler transformation. The public sequencing data were trimmed at Q25 with fastp and processed into clonotypes with MiXCR by TCRdb, which kept only in-frame beta chains. Identical CDR3 protein sequences are pooled into one entry, listed with their most common genes and DNA. TCRdb, rather than the study authors, made the V and J calls. The sample has some 1.5 million distinct CDR3 sequences on record, about 30% of them singletons. 7.7% of the sample is taken by the ten largest.

This clonotype was counted only a few times. The antigen it recognizes is unknown. The sample holds no much larger clone one base away, and base qualities are not on file. Its CDR3 holds 13 amino acids, cysteine through phenylalanine. The retained sequence is limited to the CDR3, 39 bases, with the frame set at the first base. Trimming removed 4 bases from V and 6 bases from J; the gene matches leave 3 bases unexplained. Per the germline V gene (reference sequence), SGHNT is the CDR1 and YYREEE is the CDR2. General study outcomes and caveats: Since profiling was done on bulk unsorted PBMCs, naive and antigen-experienced compartments could not be conclusively compared. Estimates of total diversity based on one million sequenced T cells were considered lower bounds and underestimates. The percentage of naive T cells measured by flow cytometry correlated strongly with observed TCR beta diversity. Donor CMV infection status was unknown, potentially confounding age-related changes in expanded clonotypes. The long-lived group showed more naive CD4+ T cells, fewer expanded clones and increased TCR diversity than the aged group, suggesting age selection. As age increased, observed TCR beta diversity per million T cells dropped in a roughly linear way, and a significant reduction was already evident by age about 40.

Systemically healthy Caucasian individuals from Russia, some 38 in total and aged 6 to 90 years, were included as donors. Around 10 milliliters of peripheral blood were collected from each donor into EDTA-treated Vacutainer tubes. PBMCs were isolated by Ficoll-Paque density-gradient centrifugation, with at least 6 million obtained per sample. Total RNA was extracted from PBMCs with Trizol reagent, with at least 5 micrograms obtained per sample. Naive CD45RAhigh/CD27high T cell percentages were measured by flow cytometry on a PBMC aliquot from every donor. The chain uses TRBV5-4 and TRBJ2-1; 8 bases in the middle match TRBD1. This sequence originates from a woman aged 30 to 39 in good health. Sequences were obtained from blood. The DNA sequence is as follows: TGTGCCAGCAGCAAGGGACAGGCCAATGAGCAGTTCTTC. Its protein reads: CASSKGQANEQFF.